The present entry profiles one T cell receptor (beta chain) with its context. The germline V gene encodes CDR1 LNHNV and CDR2 YYDKDF (reference sequence). Trimming stripped 5 bases from V and 0 bases from J, with 13 bases between. This CDR3 has 15 residues. This entry belongs to a study of blood T cell repertoires in COVID-19. Study as a whole: Italy, Spain and the United States were the sources of the convalescent and acute COVID-19 samples. Sources were T cells, B-cell-depleted T cells, or PBMCs; the material itself was cDNA or gDNA.

Per the original methods: Reference gene primer amplification gave nucleated cell count estimates. The table came from immunoSEQ multiplex PCR; TCRdb's copy has only in-frame clones and leaves some out. D and trimming were read from the DNA, whereas the V and J calls and clone size are those reported in that table. Of about 280,000 clones listed, almost 85% were seen once; the top ten hold about 5.1%. The chain carries TRBV15 and TRBJ1-2; D gene uncertain. Sequencing was done on a sample of peripheral blood. The TCR comes from a man aged 50-59 years with active or convalescent COVID-19. The CDR3 is CATSDAAVPNYGYTF. The DNA of the CDR3 is TGTGCCACCAGCGATGCGGCAGTTCCTAACTATGGCTACACCTTC.